These 10 T cell receptor beta chains were all obtained from the same sample, sequenced in a study of blood T cells in healthy people across ages. A second PCR, run for about 7 to 11 cycles, used a sample-barcoded 5' primer plus a J-beta primer mix. Each CDR3 protein gets one entry after TCRdb re-called the 5' RACE reads with MiXCR. The profile shows approximately 810,000 distinct CDR3 sequences, roughly 26% of them singletons. Sequencing input: blood. All receptors come from a woman aged 80 or over in good health.

This clonotype has at least ten counts. This chain links TRBV12-3 or TRBV12-4 with TRBJ2-3; D unclear. V shed 2 bases and J shed 2 bases, with 8 bases lying between them. This CDR3 spans 14 amino acids. DNA of the CDR3: TGTGCCAGCAGTTTACCCAGGTTCACAGATACGCAGTATTTT. Its translation: CASSLPRFTDTQYF.

A note on this clonotype: This may stem from a read error, because a much larger clone lies one nucleotide away. The V call is TRBV7-2, the J call TRBJ2-6, with D uncertain. CDR1 is SGHTA and CDR2 is FQGNSA in the germline V gene. This CDR3 spans 13 amino acids. CDR3 protein: CASSPPTASVRTF. CDR3 sequence (DNA): TGTGCCAGCAGCCCACCCACGGCCAGCGTCCGGACTTTC.

V is TRBV11-2 and J is TRBJ2-6; 12 positions agree with TRBD1. The CDR3 is made up of 22 amino acids. Germline V gene lookup returns CDR1 SGHAT and CDR2 FQNNGV. J was trimmed by 2 bases and V by 0 bases; bases with no gene match: 14. CDR3 in amino acids: CASSLDTVCMGQGAPGANVLTF. For the CDR3, the DNA is TGTGCCAGCAGCTTAGACACCGTTTGCATGGGACAGGGGGCCCCTGGGGCCAACGTCCTGACTTTC.

This clonotype was recorded at least ten times. The V call is TRBV7-9, the J call TRBJ1-2; weak D call: TRBD1 (5 bases). The CDR3 covers 15 residues. CDR1 is SEHNR, CDR2 FQNEAQ, per germline (reference sequence). Trimming left V 7 bases short and J 5 bases short, with 20 bases between. The CDR3 DNA reads TGTGCCAGCACCCTGGACACACCCTCCTTTTATGGCTACACCTTC. It yields the protein CASTLDTPSFYGYTF.

At least ten counts were recorded for this clonotype. The chain has TRBV20-1 and TRBJ1-2, with 7 bases aligning to TRBD1. The ends lost 8 bases at V and 1 base at J; junction bases unmatched: 10. CDR1 DFQATT and CDR2 SNEGSKA come from the germline V gene (reference sequence). CDR3 length: 14 residues. CDR3 bases: TGCAGTCTTACCGGGACAGCCGATAACTATGGCTACACCTTC. Its translation: CSLTGTADNYGYTF.

Many counts were recorded for this clonotype. The genes are TRBV6-2 or TRBV6-3 and TRBJ2-5, with 7 bases lining up with TRBD1. The CDR3 consists of 15 residues. Looked up from germline, CDR1 is MNHEY and CDR2 is SVGEGT. J lost 0 bases, V lost 6 bases, and 7 bases had no gene match. In DNA, the CDR3 is TGTGCCAGCAGAGGGGCGGACAGGTACCAAGAGACCCAGTACTTC. It encodes CASRGADRYQETQYF.

This clonotype was seen at least ten times. This chain joins TRBV5-1 and TRBJ2-7; D gene unclear. CDR3 length equals 14 residues. V lost 0 bases and J lost 0, with 7 bases in between. Germline V lookup: CDR1 SGHRS, CDR2 YFSETQ. CDR3 in DNA: TGCGCCAGCAGCTTGGGTACAAGCTCCTACGAGCAGTACTTC. Translating it yields CASSLGTSSYEQYF.

This clonotype has only a few counts. The rearrangement joins TRBV6-2 or TRBV6-3 to TRBJ2-2, with no clear D. This CDR3 has 15 amino acids. Germline V gives CDR1 MNHEY, CDR2 SVGEGT. Deletions cut 7 bases from V and 0 bases from J, with 12 bases between. CDR3 sequence reads: CASTPQIPNTGELFF. The DNA for the CDR3 is TGTGCCAGCACCCCCCAGATTCCGAACACCGGGGAGCTGTTTTTT.

This clonotype appeared many times. Written as DNA, the CDR3 is TGTGCCAGCAGCTCCCTGTCGCTAGATACGCAGTATTTT. Amino acids: CASSSLSLDTQYF. This sequence joins TRBV12-3 or TRBV12-4 and TRBJ2-3; D is undetermined. V dropped 6 bases and J dropped 5 bases, with 12 bases sitting between them. The CDR3 sequence is 13 residues long.

As to this clonotype: A much larger clone differs by one base, so this may be a read error. The rearrangement links TRBV12-3 or TRBV12-4 to TRBJ2-1, with 8 positions matching TRBD1. Near its end, the DNA agrees better with TRBJ2-7, so the J call may be wrong. The CDR3 has 18 residues. The CDR3 loop reads CASSLGRGPSSSYNEQYF. CDR3 coding DNA: TGTGCCAGCAGTTTGGGCAGGGGGCCCTCGAGCTCCTACAATGAGCAGTACTTC.